The rows below give T cell receptor beta chains drawn from one sample of a study of cytomegalovirus exposure and HLA in healthy donors. Clones were read by immunoSEQ multiplex PCR, and TCRdb kept only the in-frame ones, dropping some. This table has about 98,000 clones, over 65% appearing once. The source material was PBMCs. These receptors were obtained from a man in his sixties in good health and CMV-seropositive. Both conserved end residues are part of each CDR3. Fields, in order: J gene, clone size, D gene, V gene, CDR3 DNA, CDR3 protein. D genes are given only for firm matches. Size is stated for part of the rows, as once, few or many counts, or as a class when the clone is expanded.

j_gene: TRBJ1-1
abundance: NA
d_gene: TRBD1
v_gene: TRBV6-5
CDR3nt: TGTGCCAGCACTTTACGTGGGACAGGGGGCACTGAAGCTTTCTTT
CDR3aa: CASTLRGTGGTEAFF

j_gene: TRBJ1-1
abundance: few
d_gene: TRBD1
v_gene: TRBV6-6
CDR3nt: TGTGCCAGCTCCGGACAGGTGGGCACTGAAGCTTTCTTT
CDR3aa: CASSGQVGTEAFF

j_gene: TRBJ2-5
abundance: NA
d_gene: TRBD1
v_gene: TRBV7-9
CDR3nt: TGTGCCAGCAGTCTTGCGGGACAGGGGACAGGTCAGACCCAGTACTTC
CDR3aa: CASSLAGQGTGQTQYF

j_gene: TRBJ2-2
abundance: NA
d_gene: TRBD2
v_gene: TRBV7-3
CDR3nt: TGTGCCAGCAGCTTAGTAGCGGGGGATGTCACCGGGGAGCTGTTTTTT
CDR3aa: CASSLVAGDVTGELFF

j_gene: TRBJ1-2
abundance: NA
d_gene: TRBD1
v_gene: TRBV4-3
CDR3nt: TGCGCCAGCAGCCAAGAGAGGGGGCGAGATGGCTACACCTTC
CDR3aa: CASSQERGRDGYTF

j_gene: TRBJ2-3
abundance: NA
d_gene: NA
v_gene: TRBV7-8
CDR3nt: TGTGCCAGCAGCTTAGTCCTCAGGGACACAGATACGCAGTATTTT
CDR3aa: CASSLVLRDTDTQYF

j_gene: TRBJ2-7
abundance: NA
d_gene: NA
v_gene: TRBV13
CDR3nt: TGTGCCAGCAGCTTAAGTGGGCAGAGCTCCTACGAGCAGTACTTC
CDR3aa: CASSLSGQSSYEQYF

j_gene: TRBJ2-7
abundance: once
d_gene: TRBD2
v_gene: TRBV15
CDR3nt: TGTGCCACCAGCACGTGGACTAGCGGGGGTTCCTACGAGCAGTACTTC
CDR3aa: CATSTWTSGGSYEQYF

j_gene: TRBJ2-2
abundance: NA
d_gene: TRBD1
v_gene: TRBV6-1
CDR3nt: TGTGCCAGCAGGGACGGACAGGGCCAAACCGGGGAGCTGTTTTTT
CDR3aa: CASRDGQGQTGELFF

j_gene: TRBJ2-7
abundance: NA
d_gene: TRBD2
v_gene: TRBV7-2
CDR3nt: TGTGCCAGCAGCTCAGCCAGACTAGCGGCCCCCTACGAGCAGTACTTC
CDR3aa: CASSSARLAAPYEQYF

j_gene: TRBJ2-5
abundance: NA
d_gene: NA
v_gene: TRBV18
CDR3nt: TGTGCCAGCTCACCAGCAGTGATGAAAGAGACCCAGTACTTC
CDR3aa: CASSPAVMKETQYF

j_gene: TRBJ2-1
abundance: NA
d_gene: TRBD2
v_gene: TRBV12-5
CDR3nt: TGTGCTAGTGGTTCAGTTGTAGCGGGGGGGCCTCATGAGCAGTTCTTC
CDR3aa: CASGSVVAGGPHEQFF

j_gene: TRBJ2-2
abundance: NA
d_gene: TRBD1
v_gene: TRBV7-9
CDR3nt: TGTGCCAGCAGCTTGACAGGGGCGAACACCGGGGAGCTGTTTTTT
CDR3aa: CASSLTGANTGELFF

j_gene: TRBJ1-6
abundance: NA
d_gene: TRBD1
v_gene: TRBV30
CDR3nt: TGTGCCTGGAGGTCCGGGACAGGGGGGACACCCCTCCACTTT
CDR3aa: CAWRSGTGGTPLHF

j_gene: TRBJ1-1
abundance: NA
d_gene: NA
v_gene: TRBV11-1
CDR3nt: TGTGCCAGCAGCTCCCAACAGGGTTTCAGCTCTGAAGCTTTCTTT
CDR3aa: CASSSQQGFSSEAFF

j_gene: TRBJ2-2
abundance: NA
d_gene: TRBD1
v_gene: TRBV7-2
CDR3nt: TGTGCCAGCAGCTCGGGACAGGGTTTCACCGGGGAGCTGTTTTTT
CDR3aa: CASSSGQGFTGELFF

j_gene: TRBJ2-6
abundance: once
d_gene: NA
v_gene: TRBV15
CDR3nt: TGTGCCACCAGCAGAGTGGGGACAATCGGGGCCAACGTCCTGACTTTC
CDR3aa: CATSRVGTIGANVLTF

j_gene: TRBJ2-7
abundance: NA
d_gene: TRBD1
v_gene: TRBV7-3
CDR3nt: TGTGCCAGCGGCCCGGGGGGACAGGGGTACGAGCAGTACTTC
CDR3aa: CASGPGGQGYEQYF

j_gene: TRBJ1-5
abundance: once
d_gene: NA
v_gene: TRBV6-1
CDR3nt: TGTGCCAGCAGTACCTCCGGTTACGAGAATCAGCCCCAGCATTTT
CDR3aa: CASSTSGYENQPQHF

j_gene: TRBJ1-2
abundance: NA
d_gene: TRBD1
v_gene: TRBV4-1
CDR3nt: TGCGCCAGCAGCCAAGATAGAGGGGGCCCGTTTAACTATGGCTACACCTTC
CDR3aa: CASSQDRGGPFNYGYTF

j_gene: TRBJ2-1
abundance: once
d_gene: NA
v_gene: TRBV5-1
CDR3nt: TGCGCCAGCAACTCCCAGGGTCGGTCCTACAATGAGCAGTTCTTC
CDR3aa: CASNSQGRSYNEQFF

j_gene: TRBJ2-7
abundance: NA
d_gene: NA
v_gene: TRBV7-2
CDR3nt: TGTGCCAGCAGCTCGTTAATCACAGGGGAGGTCAACTACGAGCAGTACTTC
CDR3aa: CASSSLITGEVNYEQYF

j_gene: TRBJ1-5
abundance: NA
d_gene: TRBD1
v_gene: TRBV6-5
CDR3nt: TGTGCCAGCAGTACAGGGGGGGTTAGCAATCAGCCCCAGCATTTT
CDR3aa: CASSTGGVSNQPQHF

j_gene: TRBJ2-2
abundance: NA
d_gene: TRBD2
v_gene: TRBV6-5
CDR3nt: TGTGCCAGCAGCCTCCGGGGGGGGAATCTTTGGGAGCTGTTTTTT
CDR3aa: CASSLRGGNLWELFF

j_gene: TRBJ2-1
abundance: NA
d_gene: NA
v_gene: TRBV11-2
CDR3nt: TGTGCCAGCAGCTTAGATCCCCTAGCTCGTGAGCAGTTCTTC
CDR3aa: CASSLDPLAREQFF

j_gene: TRBJ2-7
abundance: NA
d_gene: NA
v_gene: TRBV28
CDR3nt: TGTGCCAGTTTACAGGGAAGCTCCTACGAGCGGTACTTC
CDR3aa: CASLQGSSYERYF

j_gene: TRBJ2-7
abundance: NA
d_gene: NA
v_gene: TRBV7-6
CDR3nt: TGTGCCAGCAGCTTAGCACAAGTATCCTACGAGCAGTACTTC
CDR3aa: CASSLAQVSYEQYF

j_gene: TRBJ2-1
abundance: few
d_gene: TRBD2
v_gene: TRBV11-2
CDR3nt: TGTGCCAGCAGCTTAGGGGCGGGGGGGGCCAGTAATGAGCAGTTCTTC
CDR3aa: CASSLGAGGASNEQFF

j_gene: TRBJ1-4
abundance: NA
d_gene: TRBD1
v_gene: TRBV29-1
CDR3nt: TGCAGCGTACAAAGGACAGGGGTTAATGAAAAACTGTTTTTT
CDR3aa: CSVQRTGVNEKLFF

j_gene: TRBJ2-2
abundance: NA
d_gene: TRBD1
v_gene: TRBV9
CDR3nt: TGTGCCAGCAGCCCTCAGGACAGGGGCTTCACCGGGGAGCTGTTTTTT
CDR3aa: CASSPQDRGFTGELFF

j_gene: TRBJ1-2
abundance: few
d_gene: NA
v_gene: TRBV25-1
CDR3nt: TGTGCCAGCAATGATCGACTTTATGGCTACACCTTC
CDR3aa: CASNDRLYGYTF

j_gene: TRBJ1-5
abundance: once
d_gene: TRBD1
v_gene: TRBV28
CDR3nt: TGTGCCAGCAGCCCCGACAGGGTTGGTCAGCCCCAGCATTTT
CDR3aa: CASSPDRVGQPQHF

j_gene: TRBJ2-5
abundance: NA
d_gene: NA
v_gene: TRBV7-3
CDR3nt: TGTGCCAGCAGCTTCGGAACGGCCCCGGGGACCCAGTACTTC
CDR3aa: CASSFGTAPGTQYF

j_gene: TRBJ1-4
abundance: NA
d_gene: TRBD1
v_gene: TRBV18
CDR3nt: TGTGCCAGCTCACCGGGACAGAATAATGAAAAACTGTTTTTT
CDR3aa: CASSPGQNNEKLFF

j_gene: TRBJ2-2
abundance: NA
d_gene: NA
v_gene: TRBV9
CDR3nt: TGTGCCAGCAGCGCCTCGGGGGACCCCACCGGGGAGCTGTTTTTT
CDR3aa: CASSASGDPTGELFF

j_gene: TRBJ1-4
abundance: NA
d_gene: TRBD1
v_gene: TRBV18
CDR3nt: TGTGCCAGCTCTGTTGGGACAGGGGCCGAAAAACTGTTTTTT
CDR3aa: CASSVGTGAEKLFF

j_gene: TRBJ1-6
abundance: NA
d_gene: TRBD1
v_gene: TRBV7-9
CDR3nt: TGTGCCAGCAGCGCGGGACAGCATAATTCACCCCTCCACTTT
CDR3aa: CASSAGQHNSPLHF

j_gene: TRBJ2-1
abundance: NA
d_gene: NA
v_gene: TRBV7-2
CDR3nt: TGTGCCAGCAGCCAGGGAGGAGGCGGGGGCCTACATGGTGAGCAGTTCTTC
CDR3aa: CASSQGGGGGLHGEQFF

j_gene: TRBJ2-4
abundance: NA
d_gene: TRBD1
v_gene: TRBV11-2
CDR3nt: TGTGCCAGCAGCTTTACAGGGGAGAACATTCAGTACTTC
CDR3aa: CASSFTGENIQYF

j_gene: TRBJ1-3
abundance: NA
d_gene: NA
v_gene: TRBV23-1
CDR3nt: TGCGCCAGCAGTCACCCCCCGGAGGATCAAAACACCATATATTTT
CDR3aa: CASSHPPEDQNTIYF

j_gene: TRBJ1-5
abundance: NA
d_gene: NA
v_gene: TRBV27
CDR3nt: TGTGCCAGCAGCTACCTCAATCAGCCCCAGCATTTT
CDR3aa: CASSYLNQPQHF

j_gene: TRBJ1-4
abundance: few
d_gene: NA
v_gene: TRBV2
CDR3nt: TGTGCCAGCAGTGGTACGGGGGGCATAGGTGAAAAACTGTTTTTT
CDR3aa: CASSGTGGIGEKLFF

j_gene: TRBJ2-3
abundance: NA
d_gene: TRBD2
v_gene: TRBV2
CDR3nt: TGTGCCAGCAACTCCGGGACTAGCGGGGAAGATACGCAGTATTTT
CDR3aa: CASNSGTSGEDTQYF

j_gene: TRBJ2-7
abundance: NA
d_gene: TRBD1
v_gene: TRBV6-1
CDR3nt: TGTGCCAGCAGAACGGGACAGGGGCCCTACGAGCAGTACTTC
CDR3aa: CASRTGQGPYEQYF

j_gene: TRBJ2-5
abundance: NA
d_gene: NA
v_gene: TRBV25-1
CDR3nt: TGTGCCAGCAGTGACACAAACCAAGAGACCCAGTACTTC
CDR3aa: CASSDTNQETQYF

j_gene: TRBJ2-2
abundance: NA
d_gene: NA
v_gene: TRBV7-6
CDR3nt: TGTGCCAGCAGCTTAGCTCTTCGGTTTCCGAACACCGGGGAGCTGTTTTTT
CDR3aa: CASSLALRFPNTGELFF